Below are 25 T cell receptor beta chains sequenced from a single sample in a study of OX40 agonist ivuxolimab in advanced cancers. Profiled with immunoSEQ multiplex PCR; TCRdb holds only in-frame clones, not every one. The sample shows around 67,000 clones, about 85% of them seen only once. The specimen comprised CD4+ or CD8+ T cells sorted from blood, sampled in a trial of the OX40 agonist ivuxolimab. The receptor set was obtained from an adult with an advanced solid tumor such as melanoma, head and neck, liver or kidney cancer.

V is TRBV30 and J is TRBJ1-1; no definite D call. This CDR3 comprises 13 residues. V was cut by 0 bases and J by 3 bases, with 8 bases left in between. The germline V gene encodes CDR1 GTSNPN and CDR2 SVGIG (reference sequence). CDR3: CAWSVDRDTEAFF. The CDR3 DNA follows: TGTGCCTGGAGTGTCGACCGAGACACTGAAGCTTTCTTT.

The CDR3 DNA follows: TGTGCCAGTAGCAACCGACAGGGCACAGATACGCAGTATTTT. It specifies CASSNRQGTDTQYF. The V call is TRBV19, the J call TRBJ2-3, with D possibly TRBD1 on 6 matching bases. V was cut by 6 bases and J by 1 base, with 11 bases left in between. The CDR3 has 14 amino acids. In germline, CDR1 is LNHDA, CDR2 SQIVND (reference sequence). Full variable domain (rest looked up from reference TRBV19 and TRBJ2-3): DGGITQSPKYLFRKEGQNVTLSCEQNLNHDAMYWYRQDPGQGLRLIYYSQIVNDFQKGDIAEGYSVSREKKESFPLTVTSAQKNPTAFYLCASSNRQGTDTQYFGPGTRLTVL.

The V gene is TRBV7-2, the J gene TRBJ2-7, with 9 bases identical to TRBD2. Germline CDR1 SGHTA, CDR2 FQGNSA. V lost 1 base to trimming and J lost 3 bases; unmatched junction nucleotides: 4. The CDR3 contains 15 residues. CDR3 in amino acids: CASSLGGTSFYEQYF. DNA for the CDR3: TGTGCCAGCAGCTTAGGGGGGACTAGCTTCTACGAGCAGTACTTC.

J is TRBJ2-5 and V is TRBV19, with 9 positions matching TRBD2. Germline V gene sequence: CDR1 LNHDA, CDR2 SQIVND (reference sequence). This CDR3 has 16 residues. Trimming took 4 bases from V and 1 from J; bases not matched to a gene: 7. The DNA for the CDR3 is TGTGCCAGTAGTAGTGGCTCTAGCGGGATCCAAGAGACCCAGTACTTC. Amino acid sequence: CASSSGSSGIQETQYF.

J is TRBJ1-3 and V is TRBV28; no clear D gene. This CDR3 has 12 amino acids. Per germline, CDR1 MDHEN and CDR2 SYDVKM. The V and J ends lost 9 bases and 1 base respectively, with 7 bases between them. For the CDR3, the DNA is TGTGCCAGTAAGGCATCTGGAAACACCATATATTTT. As protein: CASKASGNTIYF.

The rearrangement joins TRBV7-9 to TRBJ1-1; no clear D gene. Trimming took off 1 base at V and 0 bases at J, with 6 bases between the two ends. The CDR3 runs to 14 residues. In germline, CDR1 is SEHNR, CDR2 FQNEAQ (reference sequence). The CDR3 loop reads CASSLGTVNTEAFF. In nucleotides, the CDR3 is TGTGCCAGCAGCTTAGGTACAGTGAACACTGAAGCTTTCTTT.

In its sample, this clone was seen a few times. The rearrangement uses TRBV11-2 and TRBJ1-3, with no clear D. The length of the CDR3 is 11 residues. Germline V gene lookup returns CDR1 SGHAT and CDR2 FQNNGV. V shed 3 bases and J shed 8 bases, with 5 bases lying between them. CDR3 sequence (DNA): TGTGCCAGCAGCTTTCTAGACACCATATATTTT. The encoded protein is CASSFLDTIYF. Filled out from reference TRBV11-2 and TRBJ1-3, the complete variable domain reads EAGVAQSPRYKIIEKRQSVAFWCNPISGHATLYWYQQILGQGPKLLIQFQNNGVVDDSQLPKDRFSAERLKGVDSTLKIQPAKLEDSAVYLCASSFLDTIYFGEGSWLTVV.

The rearrangement uses TRBV28 and TRBJ2-3; possibly TRBD1 or TRBD2 for D (5 bases each). CDR1 and CDR2 (germline): MDHEN, SYDVKM. This CDR3 is built from 15 residues. With 3 bases removed from V and 4 bases from J, the gap between germline ends came to 14 bases. For the CDR3, the DNA is TGTGCCAGCAGTTTCGCCAGGGCCGGGGCAGATACGCAGTATTTT. It codes for CASSFARAGADTQYF.

This clone has more than one count but fewer than ten. The chain recombines TRBV15 with TRBJ2-2; possible D gene TRBD2, 6 bases. This CDR3 is 17 amino acids long. Germline V lookup: CDR1 LNHNV, CDR2 YYDKDF (reference sequence). V was pared by 0 bases and J by 0 bases, with 11 bases between. CDR3 sequence reads: CATSRDGGGANTGELFF. The CDR3 DNA sequence: TGTGCCACCAGCAGAGATGGCGGCGGGGCGAACACCGGGGAGCTGTTTTTT.

V is TRBV6-5 and J is TRBJ1-2; D might be TRBD1 (5 bases). The CDR3 covers 14 residues. The V gene's germline CDR1 is MNHEY and CDR2 SVGAGI. V shed 5 bases and J shed 6 bases, with 16 bases lying between them. CDR3 bases: TGTGCCAGCAGTCTAAGGGACGACGGGCATGGCTACACCTTC. This sequence encodes CASSLRDDGHGYTF.

The gene calls are TRBV28 and TRBJ1-2; 7 bases are shared with TRBD1. The ends lost 6 bases at V and 2 bases at J; junction bases unmatched: 6. CDR1 and CDR2 from the germline V gene are MDHEN and SYDVKM. CDR3 length: 14 amino acids. CDR3 sequence: CASRTGLGNYGYTF. The CDR3, as DNA: TGTGCCAGCAGGACAGGGCTCGGAAACTATGGCTACACCTTC.

In its sample, this clone was seen once. The chain recombines TRBV30 with TRBJ1-5, with 9 bases fitting TRBD1. V was clipped by 3 bases and J by 5 bases; unmatched bases: 11. The germline gives CDR1 GTSNPN, CDR2 SVGIG (reference sequence). There are 16 residues in the CDR3. The DNA of the CDR3 is TGTGCCTGGAGCCGCGGACAGGGGCTTACCGATCAGCCCCAGCATTTT. It is translated as CAWSRGQGLTDQPQHF.

The chain couples TRBV6-6 to TRBJ1-2; D ambiguous. Trimming cost V 0 bases and J 6 bases, with 11 bases left between them. Germline CDR1 and CDR2: MNHNY and SVGAGI (reference sequence). The CDR3 runs 14 residues. CDR3 sequence (DNA): TGTGCCAGCAGTTACTCGGACCGTGCGAATGGCTACACCTTC. Amino acid sequence: CASSYSDRANGYTF.

The chain employs TRBV6-5 and TRBJ1-2; TRBD1 matches at 10 bases. From germline, CDR1 is MNHEY and CDR2 SVGAGI. The CDR3 is 14 amino acids. V lost 8 bases to trimming and J lost 3 bases; unmatched junction nucleotides: 6. This CDR3 is CASGGGTGDYGYTF. As DNA, the CDR3 is TGTGCCAGCGGGGGGGGGACAGGGGACTATGGCTACACCTTC.

V is TRBV15 and J is TRBJ2-5, with TRBD1 matching 9 bases. J gave up 1 base and V 3 bases, and 6 bases lay outside the gene matches. The CDR3 is made up of 16 amino acids. Per germline, CDR1 LNHNV and CDR2 YYDKDF (reference sequence). The CDR3 DNA follows: TGTGCCACCAGCAGGGGGACAGGGAGGTTCCAAGAGACCCAGTACTTC. As protein: CATSRGTGRFQETQYF.

This clone was seen a single time. The V and J genes are TRBV25-1 and TRBJ2-6, with 9 positions matching TRBD1. Unmatched junction bases numbered 5, after V lost 1 base and J lost 4 bases. The germline V gene encodes CDR1 MGHDK and CDR2 SYGVNS. The CDR3 loop spans 17 amino acids. DNA of the CDR3: TGTGCCAGCAGTGAATTGGGACAGGGATCCGGGGCCAACGTCCTGACTTTC. Translation gives CASSELGQGSGANVLTF.

This clone was detected only once. The genes are TRBV6-5 and TRBJ1-6; 8 positions agree with TRBD1. The V gene's germline CDR1 is MNHEY and CDR2 SVGAGI. This CDR3 is built from 15 residues. The V segment lost 7 bases and the J segment 7 bases; nucleotides outside the gene matches: 9. The CDR3 is CASTDKWTGNSPLHF. In nucleotides, the CDR3 is TGTGCCAGCACCGATAAGTGGACAGGGAATTCACCCCTCCACTTT.

The rearrangement joins TRBV7-2 to TRBJ2-7; D is perhaps TRBD2 (6 bases). The germline gives CDR1 SGHTA, CDR2 FQGNSA. V was clipped by 5 bases and J by 12 bases, with 20 bases between them. The CDR3 has 13 residues. The CDR3 bases are TGTGCCAGCAGCCTCCCTAGTCGGGAGTCTCCGTACTTC. This encodes CASSLPSRESPYF.

The chain couples TRBV13 to TRBJ2-7; 15 nucleotides agree with TRBD2. This CDR3 has 16 amino acids. V gave up 4 bases and J gave up 6 bases; unmatched junction bases: 7. Germline V lookup: CDR1 PRHDT, CDR2 FYEKMQ (reference sequence). The CDR3 here is CASSYPGLAGGGEQYF. CDR3 nucleotide sequence: TGTGCCAGCAGCTATCCGGGACTAGCGGGAGGCGGCGAGCAGTACTTC. The entire variable domain, with the rest obtained from reference TRBV13 and TRBJ2-7, is as follows: AAGVIQSPRHLIKEKRETATLKCYPIPRHDTVYWYQQGPGQDPQFLISFYEKMQSDKGSIPDRFSAQQFSDYHSELNMSSLELGDSALYFCASSYPGLAGGGEQYFGPGTRLTVT.

The chain links TRBV20-1 to TRBJ2-1; D possibly corresponds to TRBD1 (5 bases). Trimming cost V 6 bases and J 5 bases, with 8 bases left between them. Germline V gene data show CDR1 as DFQATT and CDR2 as SNEGSKA (reference sequence). The CDR3 loop spans 11 amino acids. This CDR3 is CSASRDNEQFF. Written as DNA, the CDR3 is TGCAGTGCGAGCAGGGACAATGAGCAGTTCTTC.

The chain carries TRBV6-5 and TRBJ2-1; 8 positions agree with TRBD2. Germline lookup yields CDR1 MNHEY and CDR2 SVGAGI. The CDR3 totals 15 residues. J gave up 9 bases and V 6 bases, and 13 bases lay outside the gene matches. The CDR3 DNA is TGTGCCAGCAGACAAAATGCGGGGGGCGGGGCTGAGCAGTTCTTC. Translation gives CASRQNAGGGAEQFF.

This chain uses TRBV9 with TRBJ1-4; a possible D gene is TRBD1 (6 bases). Trimming pared 2 bases from V and 8 bases from J, leaving 16 bases between. In germline, CDR1 is SGDLS, CDR2 YYNGEE. This CDR3 contains 15 residues. The CDR3 nucleotides are TGTGCCAGCAGCGTGTTGACAGAGGGGGAAGAAAAACTGTTTTTT. Amino acids: CASSVLTEGEEKLFF.

The V call is TRBV6-5, the J call TRBJ2-7; 7 bases align to TRBD1. Germline CDR1 MNHEY, CDR2 SVGAGI. CDR3 size: 14 residues. J gave up 5 bases and V 2 bases, and 6 bases lay outside the gene matches. The CDR3 protein is CASSYETGINEQYF. The CDR3 bases are TGTGCCAGCAGTTACGAGACAGGGATTAACGAGCAGTACTTC.

The genes are TRBV28 and TRBJ2-1; 10 bases fit TRBD2. In germline, CDR1 is MDHEN, CDR2 SYDVKM. V lost 1 base and J lost 2; bases outside the gene matches: 17. The CDR3 has 21 residues. The CDR3 loop is CASSLSYSKPRLAGAYNEQFF. CDR3 nucleotides: TGTGCCAGCAGTTTATCGTACTCTAAGCCCAGACTAGCGGGTGCCTACAATGAGCAGTTCTTC.

The CDR3 spells CASSQDLGVREQYF. CDR3 DNA sequence: TGCGCCAGCAGCCAAGACTTGGGGGTCCGCGAGCAGTACTTC. V usage is TRBV4-3 and J usage is TRBJ2-7, with D tentatively TRBD1 or TRBD2 (5 bases each). Trimming pared 0 bases from V and 6 bases from J, leaving 12 bases between. The CDR3 spans 14 residues. CDR1 and CDR2 (germline): LGHNA, YSLEER.